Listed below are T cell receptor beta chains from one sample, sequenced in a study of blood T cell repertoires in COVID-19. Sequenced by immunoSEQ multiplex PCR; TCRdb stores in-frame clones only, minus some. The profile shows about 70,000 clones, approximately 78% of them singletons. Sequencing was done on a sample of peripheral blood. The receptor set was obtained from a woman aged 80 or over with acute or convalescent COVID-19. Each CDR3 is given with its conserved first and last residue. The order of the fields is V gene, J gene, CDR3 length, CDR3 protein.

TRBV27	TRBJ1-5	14	CASSSRSGNQPQHF
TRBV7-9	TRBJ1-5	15	CASSLAASGNQPQHF
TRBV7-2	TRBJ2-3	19	CASSLKPPGLAGVTDTQYF
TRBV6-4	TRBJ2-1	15	CASSEAVAGGHEQFF
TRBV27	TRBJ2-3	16	CASSPGQGEGTDTQYF
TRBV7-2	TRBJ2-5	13	CASSLVLAETQYF
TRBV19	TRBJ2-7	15	CASRDRDSLSYEQYF
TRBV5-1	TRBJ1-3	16	CASSGAGTGAGNTIYF
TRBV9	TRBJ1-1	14	CASRFDREGTEAFF
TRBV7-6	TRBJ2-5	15	CASSLDRGRQETQYF
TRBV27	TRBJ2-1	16	CASSPTQGLAGSEQFF
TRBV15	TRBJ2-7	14	CATARGTDDYEQYF
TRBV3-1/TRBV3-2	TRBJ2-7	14	CASSTRQGPYEQYF
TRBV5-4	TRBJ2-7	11	CASSFGYEQYF